These T cell receptor beta chains were read from a single sample in a study of HIV-infected patients and healthy controls. MiXCR was run by TCRdb on the 5' RACE reads, yielding one entry per CDR3 protein. The profile covers tens of thousands of distinct CDR3 sequences, with roughly 16% appearing a single time and about 6% taken by the ten largest. Sequencing was carried out using CD4+ T cells from blood. The receptors originated from a human donor in good health. Each CDR3 is given with its conserved first and last residue. D genes are given only for firm matches. Size is stated for part of the rows, as once, few or many counts, or as a class when the clone is expanded.

j_call: TRBJ2-2
v_call: TRBV19
clone_size: -
d_call: TRBD1
cdr3_nt: TGTGCCAGTAATGGACAGGATAACACCGGGGAGCTGTTTTTT
cdr3_aa: CASNGQDNTGELFF

j_call: TRBJ2-3
v_call: TRBV29-1
clone_size: -
d_call: TRBD2
cdr3_nt: TGCAGCGTGGGGGGACTAGCGGGGCGCACAGATACGCAGTATTTT
cdr3_aa: CSVGGLAGRTDTQYF

j_call: TRBJ2-7
v_call: TRBV5-1
clone_size: -
d_call: TRBD2
cdr3_nt: TGCGCCAGCAGCTTGGGTAGCGGGGGGTCCTCCTACGAGCAGTACTTC
cdr3_aa: CASSLGSGGSSYEQYF

j_call: TRBJ1-5
v_call: TRBV6-2/TRBV6-3
clone_size: many
d_call: -
cdr3_nt: TGTGCCAGCAGTTTTGAGGGGCTAAGCAATCAGCCCCAGCATTTT
cdr3_aa: CASSFEGLSNQPQHF

j_call: TRBJ1-5
v_call: TRBV6-2/TRBV6-3
clone_size: -
d_call: -
cdr3_nt: TGTGCCAGCAGTGTCGGACGGGGAGATTACAATCAGCCCCAGCATTTT
cdr3_aa: CASSVGRGDYNQPQHF

j_call: TRBJ2-3
v_call: TRBV27
clone_size: few
d_call: -
cdr3_nt: TGTGCCAGCACTCCCCAAGCACCGGGACAACCTCTGTCAGATACGCAGTATTTT
cdr3_aa: CASTPQAPGQPLSDTQYF

j_call: TRBJ1-5
v_call: TRBV6-6
clone_size: few
d_call: -
cdr3_nt: TGTGCCAGCAGTTACCCACCGGGACAACCAAATCAGCCCCAGCATTTT
cdr3_aa: CASSYPPGQPNQPQHF

j_call: TRBJ2-7
v_call: TRBV27
clone_size: -
d_call: -
cdr3_nt: TGTGCCAGCAGTTTACGGTGGGCAGGCACTCCCTACGAGCAGTACTTC
cdr3_aa: CASSLRWAGTPYEQYF

j_call: TRBJ1-1
v_call: TRBV29-1
clone_size: -
d_call: TRBD1
cdr3_nt: TGCAGCGTTGGGACAGGGGGGAACACTGAAGCTTTCTTT
cdr3_aa: CSVGTGGNTEAFF

j_call: TRBJ2-5
v_call: TRBV18
clone_size: -
d_call: -
cdr3_nt: TGTGCCAGCTCACCCCGAGGGAGAGGGGACGAGACCCAGTACTTC
cdr3_aa: CASSPRGRGDETQYF